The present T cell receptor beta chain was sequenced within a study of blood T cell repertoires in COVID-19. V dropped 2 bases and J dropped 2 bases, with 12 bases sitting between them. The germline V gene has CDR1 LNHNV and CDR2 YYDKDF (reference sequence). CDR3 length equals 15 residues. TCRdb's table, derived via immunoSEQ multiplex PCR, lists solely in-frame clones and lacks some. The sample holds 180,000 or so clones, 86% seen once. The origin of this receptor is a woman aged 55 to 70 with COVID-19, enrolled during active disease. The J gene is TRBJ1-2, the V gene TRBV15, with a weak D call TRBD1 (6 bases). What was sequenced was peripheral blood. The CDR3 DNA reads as TGTGCCACCAGCAGACGGGGGCGGGAGAACTATGGCTACACCTTC. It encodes CATSRRGRENYGYTF.